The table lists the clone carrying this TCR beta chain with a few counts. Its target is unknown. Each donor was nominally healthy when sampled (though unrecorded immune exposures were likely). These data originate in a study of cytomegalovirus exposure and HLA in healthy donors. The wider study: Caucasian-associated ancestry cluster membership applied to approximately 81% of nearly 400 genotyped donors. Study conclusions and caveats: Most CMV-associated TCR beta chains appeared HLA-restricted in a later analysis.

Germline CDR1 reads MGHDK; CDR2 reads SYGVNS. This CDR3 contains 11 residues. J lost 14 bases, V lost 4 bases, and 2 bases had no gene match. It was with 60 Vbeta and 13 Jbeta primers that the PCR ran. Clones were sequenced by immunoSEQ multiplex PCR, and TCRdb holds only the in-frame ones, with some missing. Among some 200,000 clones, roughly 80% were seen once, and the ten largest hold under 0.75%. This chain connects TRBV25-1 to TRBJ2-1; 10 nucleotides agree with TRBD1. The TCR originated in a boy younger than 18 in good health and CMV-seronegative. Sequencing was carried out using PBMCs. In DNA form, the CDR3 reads TGTGCCAGCAGTGGCGGGACAGGGGAGTTCTTC. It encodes CASSGGTGEFF. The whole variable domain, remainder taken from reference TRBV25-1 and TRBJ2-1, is EADIYQTPRYLVIGTGKKITLECSQTMGHDKMYWYQQDPGMELHLIHYSYGVNSTEKGDLSSESTVSRIRTEHFPLTLESARPSHTSQYLCASSGGTGEFFGPGTRLTVL.